This TCR beta chain was identified during a study of shared clonotypes between healthy human individuals. This CDR3 has 15 amino acids. V was clipped by 4 bases and J by 5 bases; unmatched bases: 7. CDR1 and CDR2 (germline): SGDLS, YYNGEE. Repertoires were generated with immunoSEQ multiplex PCR, while TCRdb's copy carries only in-frame clones and drops some. The top ten clones hold 0.37% of a sample with 2 million to 2.5 million clones, around 93% of them seen once. This clone appeared once. The sequencing input was naive CD4+ T cells from PBMCs. Subset described: CD45RA+ positively selected. The J gene is TRBJ2-2, the V gene TRBV9, with TRBD2 identical over 8 bases. The TCR was taken from a young man in good health. Some clones in this sample may be carry-over from other donors' samples. The CDR3 DNA reads as TGTGCCAGCAGCCCGGGGACTAGTTGGACCGGGGAGCTGTTTTTT. Protein sequence: CASSPGTSWTGELFF.